The 20 T cell receptor beta chains below were found in one sample sequenced in a study of vaccination effects on CD4 cells after COVID-19. Here immunoSEQ multiplex PCR was the method, and the copy in TCRdb shows in-frame clones only, minus some. The table shows around 12,000 clones, with around 73% occurring only once. These receptors have no identified antigens. Using viral peptide pools, the ViraFEST assay grew out antigen-specific CD4+ T cells prior to sequencing. Subsequent to a culture period of more than 8 days, CD4+ T cells were isolated. Sometime from March through December 2020, the person acquired a SARS-CoV-2 infection that PCR confirmed. Each participant was administered two doses of either the BNT162b2 or the mRNA-1273 vaccine. The specimen comprised CD4+ T cells from PBMCs cultured with HCoV-NL63 spike peptides, sampled after COVID-19 vaccination. The receptors derive from a human donor who had a prior SARS-CoV-2 infection.

This rearrangement joins TRBV3-1 (or the pseudogene TRBV3-2) to TRBJ2-1, with D perhaps TRBD2 (5 bases). The CDR3 contains 15 residues. Germline lookup yields CDR1 LGHDT and CDR2 YNNKEL (reference sequence). Trimming left V 2 bases short and J 5 bases short, with 13 bases between. The CDR3 coding sequence is TGTGCCAGCAGCCAACCCGGGAATTCCCACAATGAGCAGTTCTTC. This codes for CASSQPGNSHNEQFF.

A few counts support this clone. The CDR3 protein is CAITPALAYNEQFF. CDR3 bases: TGTGCCATCACCCCGGCCCTCGCCTACAATGAGCAGTTCTTC. This chain links TRBV10-3 with TRBJ2-1; D is ambiguous. The germline gives CDR1 ENHRY, CDR2 SYGVKD. The CDR3 is 14 residues long. Trimming left V 7 bases short and J 2 bases short, with 12 bases between.

The chain employs TRBV2 and TRBJ2-7; D not resolved. From germline, CDR1 is SNHLY and CDR2 FYNNEI. With 7 bases removed from V and 1 base from J, the gap between germline ends came to 11 bases. This CDR3 region has 13 residues. The CDR3 is CASNWQLSYEQYF. DNA of the CDR3: TGTGCCAGCAATTGGCAGCTATCCTACGAGCAGTACTTC.

This chain uses TRBV18 with TRBJ1-1, with D possibly TRBD1 on 5 matching bases. Per the germline V gene, CDR1 is KGHSH and CDR2 is LQKENI. With 2 bases removed from V and 1 base from J, the gap between germline ends came to 14 bases. The length of the CDR3 is 16 residues. CDR3 region: CASSPFWGGPNTEAFF. The CDR3 DNA sequence: TGTGCCAGCTCACCATTCTGGGGCGGACCGAACACTGAAGCTTTCTTT.

This clone was seen a handful of times. This rearrangement joins TRBV2 to TRBJ2-1; D assignment may be TRBD1 or TRBD2 (6 bases each). Germline CDR1 and CDR2: SNHLY and FYNNEI. This CDR3 is 14 amino acids long. Between the trimmed V and J ends, which lost 5 bases and 14 bases, there was a span of 22 bases. The DNA for the CDR3 is TGTGCCAGCAGTCGGGAACAGGGCGGCTGGGGGGAGTTCTTC. Translated, it gives CASSREQGGWGEFF.

This clone was seen a handful of times. The chain couples TRBV12-3 or TRBV12-4 to TRBJ1-3; TRBD1 might be the D (6 bases). CDR3 length equals 13 residues. V was pared by 5 bases and J by 7 bases, with 12 bases between. The CDR3 here is CASSPTGINTIYF. CDR3 in DNA: TGTGCCAGCAGTCCTACAGGGATCAACACCATATATTTT.

This chain joins TRBV3-1 (or the pseudogene TRBV3-2) and TRBJ2-3; TRBD1 or TRBD2 may be the D gene (7 bases each). The CDR3 is made up of 15 amino acids. V lost 3 bases, J lost 5 bases, and 15 bases lay in between. Germline CDR1 is LGHDT and CDR2 is YNNKEL (reference sequence). CDR3 residues: CASSHQGEGGDTQYF. The CDR3 coding sequence is TGTGCCAGCAGCCACCAGGGGGAGGGGGGAGATACGCAGTATTTT.

This chain connects TRBV6-5 to TRBJ2-7; D is possibly TRBD1 or TRBD2 (5 bases each). The CDR3 contains 16 residues. Trimming stripped 4 bases from V and 2 bases from J, with 18 bases between. Germline lookup yields CDR1 MNHEY and CDR2 SVGAGI. The CDR3 here is CASSSHLGVRAYEQYF. Written as DNA, the CDR3 is TGTGCCAGCAGTTCCCATCTGGGGGTCAGGGCCTACGAGCAGTACTTC.

This chain joins TRBV5-4 and TRBJ2-3, with TRBD2 identical over 10 bases. CDR1 is SGHNT and CDR2 is YYREEE in the germline V gene (reference sequence). The junction had 3 bases not matched to a gene; V was cut back by 5 bases and J by 0 bases. CDR3 length equals 15 residues. The CDR3, as DNA: TGTGCCAGCAGTTCGACTAGCGGGAGCACAGATACGCAGTATTTT. This encodes CASSSTSGSTDTQYF.

The chain carries TRBV7-9 and TRBJ1-1; D is unclear. Germline V gene lookup returns CDR1 SEHNR and CDR2 FQNEAQ (reference sequence). The ends were cut back, 5 bases at V and 6 bases at J, with 10 bases in the middle. This CDR3 is 12 amino acids long. In nucleotides, the CDR3 is TGTGCCAGCAGCCCTGACGGGGCTGAAGCTTTCTTT. It is translated as CASSPDGAEAFF.

The chain recombines TRBV9 with TRBJ2-5, with 11 bases fitting TRBD2. CDR1 is SGDLS, CDR2 YYNGEE, per germline. V was pared by 4 bases and J by 4 bases, with 15 bases of the junction left unmatched. The CDR3 consists of 18 residues. The CDR3 sequence: CASSLFKDSGGAGETQYF. The CDR3 region has the DNA TGTGCCAGCAGCCTATTTAAGGATAGCGGGGGGGCAGGAGAGACCCAGTACTTC. Complete variable domain (other parts from reference TRBV9 and TRBJ2-5): DSGVTQTPKHLITATGQRVTLRCSPRSGDLSVYWYQQSLDQGLQFLIQYYNGEERAKGNILERFSAQQFPDLHSELNLSSLELGDSALYFCASSLFKDSGGAGETQYFGPGTRLLVL.

The chain combines TRBV11-1 with TRBJ1-1, with D uncertain. Trimming left V 6 bases short and J 4 bases short, with 15 bases between. Per the germline V gene, CDR1 is SGHAT and CDR2 is FQDESV (reference sequence). The CDR3 consists of 14 residues. CDR3 in amino acids: CASSKTATTTEAFF. In DNA form, the CDR3 reads TGTGCCAGCAGTAAGACTGCGACGACCACTGAAGCTTTCTTT.

This chain uses TRBV27 with TRBJ2-7; 7 nucleotides agree with TRBD2. The CDR3 is 16 amino acids. In germline, CDR1 is MNHEY, CDR2 SMNVEV (reference sequence). Unmatched junction bases numbered 11, after V lost 4 bases and J lost 2 bases. The CDR3 sequence: CASSSKRASGPYEQYF. CDR3 DNA sequence: TGTGCCAGCAGTTCAAAGAGGGCTAGCGGACCCTACGAGCAGTACTTC.

This chain connects TRBV5-1 to TRBJ1-1, with a tentative D call TRBD1 (5 bases). This CDR3 has 14 amino acids. Germline CDR1 SGHRS, CDR2 YFSETQ. The V gene lost 10 bases and the J gene lost 1 base, with 17 bases spanning the gap. As DNA, the CDR3 is TGCGCCTCCAAGCAGGGACTCCCGAACACTGAAGCTTTCTTT. This gives the protein CASKQGLPNTEAFF.

The chain couples TRBV7-3 to TRBJ1-2; a weak D match, TRBD1 (5 bases). The CDR3 length is 13 residues. Trimming stripped 5 bases from V and 3 bases from J, with 10 bases between. The germline CDR1 and CDR2 sequences are SGHTA and FQGTGA. DNA for the CDR3: TGTGCCAGCAGCCCGGGGACCGACTATGGCTACACCTTC. This codes for CASSPGTDYGYTF.

The chain joins TRBV2 to TRBJ1-4; maybe TRBD1 (5 bases). Germline V lookup: CDR1 SNHLY, CDR2 FYNNEI. Trimming stripped 2 bases from V and 4 bases from J, with 8 bases between. The CDR3 is 14 residues long. CDR3 in DNA: TGTGCCAGCAGTGAATGGGGGGTTAATGAAAAACTGTTTTTT. Encoded protein: CASSEWGVNEKLFF.

The J gene is TRBJ2-2, the V gene TRBV6-6; D might be TRBD2 (8 bases). CDR1 and CDR2 from the germline V gene are MNHNY and SVGAGI (reference sequence). CDR3 length equals 13 residues. V lost 7 bases and J lost 9, with 15 bases in between. The CDR3 coding sequence is TGTGCCAGCATGCCGGGAGGGGGCCGGGAGCTGTTTTTT. Its translation: CASMPGGGRELFF.

The V call is TRBV2, the J call TRBJ1-1; no clear D. The CDR3 totals 15 residues. Germline V gives CDR1 SNHLY, CDR2 FYNNEI. V gave up 4 bases and J gave up 7 bases, with 19 bases separating them. CDR3 in amino acids: CASSVDGIGYGEAFF. CDR3 nucleotide sequence: TGTGCCAGCAGTGTGGACGGAATTGGGTATGGTGAAGCTTTCTTT.

The chain recombines TRBV19 with TRBJ2-1; the D gene is possibly TRBD1 (10 bases). V shed 5 bases and J shed 0 bases, with 26 bases lying between them. Germline V lookup: CDR1 LNHDA, CDR2 SQIVND (reference sequence). The CDR3 is 20 residues long. The CDR3 sequence is CASSPRGGTGVKISYNEQFF. The CDR3 DNA follows: TGTGCCAGTAGTCCGCGGGGGGGGACAGGGGTCAAGATCTCCTACAATGAGCAGTTCTTC. The full variable domain, with the rest looked up from reference TRBV19 and TRBJ2-1, is DGGITQSPKYLFRKEGQNVTLSCEQNLNHDAMYWYRQDPGQGLRLIYYSQIVNDFQKGDIAEGYSVSREKKESFPLTVTSAQKNPTAFYLCASSPRGGTGVKISYNEQFFGPGTRLTVL.

This sequence joins TRBV7-2 and TRBJ2-5; D perhaps matches TRBD1 (6 bases). The CDR3 loop spans 14 amino acids. Germline CDR1 is SGHTA and CDR2 is FQGNSA. V was cut by 5 bases and J by 2 bases, with 12 bases left in between. The CDR3 loop is CASSLDRWQETQYF. CDR3 nucleotides: TGTGCCAGCAGCCTCGACAGGTGGCAAGAGACCCAGTACTTC.